This is a list of T cell receptor beta chains from one sample in a study of blood T cell repertoires in COVID-19. The repertoire was sequenced with immunoSEQ multiplex PCR; TCRdb's copy has only in-frame clones and lacks some. Found here are some 360,000 clones, 70% to 90% of them singletons; the top ten hold roughly 2%. Sequencing was performed on peripheral blood. These receptors all come from a woman aged 60-75 years with COVID-19, enrolled during active disease. The CDR3 runs from the conserved cysteine through the conserved F or W. A D gene is named only where the DNA matches it firmly. A clone size is listed for some rows: how often the clone was seen (once, few, many), or a class if it is expanded.

j_gene,v_gene,abundance,d_gene,CDR3nt,CDR3aa
TRBJ1-6,TRBV19,NA,TRBD1,TGTGCCAGTAGTACGGACAGGCGGTCCTATAATTCACCCCTCCACTTT,CASSTDRRSYNSPLHF
TRBJ2-3,TRBV5-1,NA,NA,TGCGCCAGCAGCGCAATCGGGACAATTCCCACAGATACGCAGTATTTT,CASSAIGTIPTDTQYF
TRBJ2-7,TRBV13,NA,NA,TGTGCCAGCAGCTTATTTAGGGGATTACAGTACTTC,CASSLFRGLQYF
TRBJ1-1,TRBV6-6,few,NA,TGTGCCAGCAGCGGACAGAATCCTATGAACACTGAAGCTTTCTTT,CASSGQNPMNTEAFF
TRBJ1-2,TRBV5-1,NA,NA,TGCGCCAGCAGCTTGGCCGCTTCAAACAGAAGGAACTATGGCTACACCTTC,CASSLAASNRRNYGYTF
TRBJ1-3,TRBV7-2,NA,NA,TGTGCCAGCAGCTTAGCGGGGGGACGGATCTCTGGAAACACCATATATTTT,CASSLAGGRISGNTIYF
TRBJ1-1,TRBV24-1,NA,NA,TGTGCCACCAGTCGGGGAGAGAACACTGAAGCTTTCTTT,CATSRGENTEAFF
TRBJ2-3,TRBV5-1,NA,TRBD1,TGCGCCAGCAGCTCCGGGACAGGCACAGATACGCAGTATTTT,CASSSGTGTDTQYF
TRBJ1-1,TRBV7-3,few,NA,TGTGCCAGCAGCTTATCACAGAACACTGAAGCTTTCTTT,CASSLSQNTEAFF
TRBJ2-7,TRBV5-1,NA,TRBD1,TGCGCCAGCAGCTCCTGGACAGGGGCCAGCTCCTACGAGCAGTACTTC,CASSSWTGASSYEQYF
TRBJ1-1,TRBV6-5,NA,NA,TGTGCCAGCAGGGGGCGGGGGAACACTGAAGCTTTCTTT,CASRGRGNTEAFF
TRBJ2-7,TRBV19,NA,NA,TGTGCCAGTAGTCTCGGACAGACCTACGAGCAGTACTTC,CASSLGQTYEQYF
TRBJ2-1,TRBV28,NA,TRBD1,TGTGCCAGCAGCCGACCCCGGACAGGGAGGAATGAGCAGTTCTTC,CASSRPRTGRNEQFF
TRBJ1-5,TRBV18,NA,NA,TGTGCCAGCTCAATGGCGGCGGGGGGCGGCAATCAGCCCCAGCATTTT,CASSMAAGGGNQPQHF